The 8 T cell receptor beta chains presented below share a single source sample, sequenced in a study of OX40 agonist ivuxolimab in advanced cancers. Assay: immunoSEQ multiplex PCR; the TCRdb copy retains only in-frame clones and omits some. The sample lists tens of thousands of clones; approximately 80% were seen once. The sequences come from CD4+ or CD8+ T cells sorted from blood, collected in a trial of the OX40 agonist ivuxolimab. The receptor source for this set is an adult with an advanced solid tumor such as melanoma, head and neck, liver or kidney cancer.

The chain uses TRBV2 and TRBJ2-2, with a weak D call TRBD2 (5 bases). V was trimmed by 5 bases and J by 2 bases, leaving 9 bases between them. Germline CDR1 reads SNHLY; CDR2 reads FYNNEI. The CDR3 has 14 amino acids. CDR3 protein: CASSFRLNTGELFF. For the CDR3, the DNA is TGTGCCAGCAGTTTTAGACTAAACACCGGGGAGCTGTTTTTT. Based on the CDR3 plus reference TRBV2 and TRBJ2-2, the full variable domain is EPEVTQTPSHQVTQMGQEVILRCVPISNHLYFYWYRQILGQKVEFLVSFYNNEISEKSEIFDDQFSVERPDGSNFTLKIRSTKLEDSAMYFCASSFRLNTGELFFGEGSRLTVL.

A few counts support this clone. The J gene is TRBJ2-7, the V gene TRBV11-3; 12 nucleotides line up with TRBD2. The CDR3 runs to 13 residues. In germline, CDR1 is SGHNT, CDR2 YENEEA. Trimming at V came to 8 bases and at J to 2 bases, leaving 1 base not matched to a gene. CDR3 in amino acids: CASSSGGAYEQYF. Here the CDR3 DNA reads TGTGCCAGCTCTAGCGGGGGGGCCTACGAGCAGTACTTC.

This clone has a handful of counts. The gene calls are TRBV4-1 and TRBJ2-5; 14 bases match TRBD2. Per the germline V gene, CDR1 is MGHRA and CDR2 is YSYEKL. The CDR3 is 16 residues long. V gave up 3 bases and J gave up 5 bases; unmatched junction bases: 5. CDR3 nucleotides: TGCGCCAGCAGCCAGAGGACTAGCGGGGGGAGGGAGACCCAGTACTTC. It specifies CASSQRTSGGRETQYF.

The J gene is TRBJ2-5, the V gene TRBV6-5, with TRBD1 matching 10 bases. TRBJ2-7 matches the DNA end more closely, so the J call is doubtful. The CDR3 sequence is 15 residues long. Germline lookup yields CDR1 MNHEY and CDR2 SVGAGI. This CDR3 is CASGRGGQGSYEQYF. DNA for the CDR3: TGTGCCAGCGGCCGAGGGGGACAGGGGTCCTACGAGCAGTACTTC.

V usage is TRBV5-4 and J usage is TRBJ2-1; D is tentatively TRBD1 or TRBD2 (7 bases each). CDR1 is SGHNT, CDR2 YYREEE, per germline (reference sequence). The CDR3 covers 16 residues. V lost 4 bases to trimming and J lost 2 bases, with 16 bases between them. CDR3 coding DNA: TGTGCCAGCAGCCCGGGGTCAGGGGGGGCCTACAATGAGCAGTTCTTC. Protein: CASSPGSGGAYNEQFF.

CDR3 nucleotide sequence: TGTGCCAGCAGCTTGCGAACCCTAGGCGGGGAGCTGTTTTTT. It yields the protein CASSLRTLGGELFF. J is TRBJ2-2 and V is TRBV13; D gene unclear. This CDR3 comprises 14 residues. Between the trimmed V and J ends, which lost 3 bases and 7 bases, there was a span of 12 bases. Germline values: CDR1 PRHDT, CDR2 FYEKMQ (reference sequence).

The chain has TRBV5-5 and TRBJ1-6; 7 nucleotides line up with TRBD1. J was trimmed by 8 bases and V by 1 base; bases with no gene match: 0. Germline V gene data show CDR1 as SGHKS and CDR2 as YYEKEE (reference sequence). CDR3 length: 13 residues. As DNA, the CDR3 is TGTGCCAGCAGCTTGACAGGGGATTCACCCCTCCACTTT. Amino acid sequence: CASSLTGDSPLHF. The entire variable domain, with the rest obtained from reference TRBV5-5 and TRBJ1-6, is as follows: DAGVTQSPTHLIKTRGQQVTLRCSPISGHKSVSWYQQVLGQGPQFIFQYYEKEERGRGNFPDRFSARQFPNYSSELNVNALLLGDSALYLCASSLTGDSPLHFGNGTRLTVT.

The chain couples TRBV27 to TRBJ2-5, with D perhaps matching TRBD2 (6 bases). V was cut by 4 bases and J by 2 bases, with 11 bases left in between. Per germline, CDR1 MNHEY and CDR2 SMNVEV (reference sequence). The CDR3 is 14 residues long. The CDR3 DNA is TGTGCCAGCAGTTCACCGGGACTGCAAGAGACCCAGTACTTC. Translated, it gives CASSSPGLQETQYF.